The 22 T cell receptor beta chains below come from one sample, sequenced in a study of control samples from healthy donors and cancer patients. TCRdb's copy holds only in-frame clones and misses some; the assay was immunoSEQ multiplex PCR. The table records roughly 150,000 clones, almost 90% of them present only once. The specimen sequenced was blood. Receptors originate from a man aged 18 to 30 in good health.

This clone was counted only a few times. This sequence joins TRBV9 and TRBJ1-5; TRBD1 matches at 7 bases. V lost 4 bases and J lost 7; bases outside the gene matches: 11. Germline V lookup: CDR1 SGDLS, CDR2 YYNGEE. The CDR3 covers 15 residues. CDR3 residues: CASSPSGGAGQPQHF. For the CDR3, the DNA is TGTGCCAGCAGCCCTTCAGGGGGGGCAGGCCAGCCCCAGCATTTT.

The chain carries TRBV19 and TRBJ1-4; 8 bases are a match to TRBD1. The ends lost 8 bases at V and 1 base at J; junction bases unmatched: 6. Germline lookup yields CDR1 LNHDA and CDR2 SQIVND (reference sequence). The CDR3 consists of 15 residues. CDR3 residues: CASFGQGVTNEKLFF. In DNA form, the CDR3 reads TGTGCCAGTTTCGGACAGGGCGTAACTAATGAAAAACTGTTTTTT.

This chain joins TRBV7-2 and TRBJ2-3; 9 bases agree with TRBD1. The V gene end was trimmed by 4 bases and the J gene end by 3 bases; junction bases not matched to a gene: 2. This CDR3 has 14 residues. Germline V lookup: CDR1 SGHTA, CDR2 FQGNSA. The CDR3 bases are TGTGCCAGCAGCTCGGACAGGGGTACAGATACGCAGTATTTT. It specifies CASSSDRGTDTQYF. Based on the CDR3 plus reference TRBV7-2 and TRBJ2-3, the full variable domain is GAGVSQSPSNKVTEKGKDVELRCDPISGHTALYWYRQSLGQGLEFLIYFQGNSAPDKSGLPSDRFSAERTGGSVSTLTIQRTQQEDSAVYLCASSSDRGTDTQYFGPGTRLTVL.

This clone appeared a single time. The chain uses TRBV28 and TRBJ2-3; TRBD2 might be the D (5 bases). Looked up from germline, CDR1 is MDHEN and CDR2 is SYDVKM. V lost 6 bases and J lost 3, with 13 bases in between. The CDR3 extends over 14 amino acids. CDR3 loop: CASSRAGETDTQYF. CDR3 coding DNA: TGTGCCAGCAGCCGGGCCGGGGAGACAGATACGCAGTATTTT.

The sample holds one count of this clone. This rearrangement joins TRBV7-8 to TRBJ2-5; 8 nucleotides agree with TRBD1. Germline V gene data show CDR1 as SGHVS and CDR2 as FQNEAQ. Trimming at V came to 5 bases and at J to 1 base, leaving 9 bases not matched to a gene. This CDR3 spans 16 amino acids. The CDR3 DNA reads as TGTGCCAGCAGCGAGTCCCGCGACAGGGGCCAAGAGACCCAGTACTTC. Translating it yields CASSESRDRGQETQYF.

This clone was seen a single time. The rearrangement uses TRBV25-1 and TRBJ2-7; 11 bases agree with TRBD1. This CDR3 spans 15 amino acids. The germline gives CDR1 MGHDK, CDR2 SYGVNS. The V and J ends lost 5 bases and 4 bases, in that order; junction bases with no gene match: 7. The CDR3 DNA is TGTGCCAGCAGTAGAGCTGGGACAGGGGGGTACGAGCAGTACTTC. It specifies CASSRAGTGGYEQYF.

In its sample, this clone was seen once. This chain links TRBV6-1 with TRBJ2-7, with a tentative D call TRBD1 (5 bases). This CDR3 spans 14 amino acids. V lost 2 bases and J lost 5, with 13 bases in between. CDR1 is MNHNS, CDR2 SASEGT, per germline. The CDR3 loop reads CASSELSGSHEQYF. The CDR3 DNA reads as TGTGCCAGCAGTGAACTTTCAGGGTCCCACGAGCAGTACTTC.

CDR3 nucleotides: TGCGCCAGCAGCCAAGAGTACAGGTCCCAAGAGACCCAGTACTTC. It codes for CASSQEYRSQETQYF. This chain joins TRBV4-3 and TRBJ2-5, with D possibly being TRBD1 (5 bases). Per germline, CDR1 LGHNA and CDR2 YSLEER. V was trimmed by 0 bases and J by 1 base, leaving 9 bases between them. CDR3 length: 15 amino acids.

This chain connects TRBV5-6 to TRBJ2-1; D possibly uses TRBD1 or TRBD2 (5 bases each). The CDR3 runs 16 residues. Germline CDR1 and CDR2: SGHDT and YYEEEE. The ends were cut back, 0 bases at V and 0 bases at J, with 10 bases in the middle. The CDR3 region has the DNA TGTGCCAGCAGCTTGGGGGACCGACTCTCCTACAATGAGCAGTTCTTC. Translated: CASSLGDRLSYNEQFF.

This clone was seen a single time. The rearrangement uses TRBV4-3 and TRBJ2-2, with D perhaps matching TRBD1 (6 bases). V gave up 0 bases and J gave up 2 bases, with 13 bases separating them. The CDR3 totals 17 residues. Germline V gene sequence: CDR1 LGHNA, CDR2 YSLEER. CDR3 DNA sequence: TGCGCCAGCAGCCAAGAGCGTCCAGGGGACAACACCGGGGAGCTGTTTTTT. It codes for CASSQERPGDNTGELFF.

Here the CDR3 DNA reads TGTGCCAGCAGCTTAGCGGAGGGGGGTGACTACACCTTC. Its translation is CASSLAEGGDYTF. This rearrangement joins TRBV7-6 to TRBJ1-2; D is perhaps TRBD1 (6 bases). The germline V and J ends were trimmed by 0 bases and 10 bases, with 12 bases remaining between them. Germline assignment: CDR1 SGHVS and CDR2 FNYEAQ. The length of the CDR3 is 13 residues.

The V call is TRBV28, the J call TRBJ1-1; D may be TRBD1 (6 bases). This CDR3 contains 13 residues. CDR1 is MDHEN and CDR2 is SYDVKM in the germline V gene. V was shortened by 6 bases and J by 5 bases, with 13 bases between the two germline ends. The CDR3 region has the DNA TGTGCCAGCAGGCGAGCAGGGGTTACTGAAGCTTTCTTT. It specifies CASRRAGVTEAFF.

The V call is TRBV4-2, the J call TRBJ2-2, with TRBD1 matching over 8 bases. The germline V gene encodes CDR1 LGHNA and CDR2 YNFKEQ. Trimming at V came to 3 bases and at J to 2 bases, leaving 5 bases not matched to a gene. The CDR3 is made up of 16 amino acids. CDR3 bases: TGTGCCAGCAGCCACGTGGACAGGGATAACACCGGGGAGCTGTTTTTT. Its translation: CASSHVDRDNTGELFF.

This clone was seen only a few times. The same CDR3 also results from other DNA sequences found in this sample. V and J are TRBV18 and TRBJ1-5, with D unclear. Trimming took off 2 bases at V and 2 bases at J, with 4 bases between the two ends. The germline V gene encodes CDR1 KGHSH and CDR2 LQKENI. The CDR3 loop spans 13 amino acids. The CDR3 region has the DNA TGTGCCAGCTCACCAGGGGGCAATCAGCCCCAGCATTTT. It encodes CASSPGGNQPQHF. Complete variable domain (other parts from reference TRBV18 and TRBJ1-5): NAGVMQNPRHLVRRRGQEARLRCSPMKGHSHVYWYRQLPEEGLKFMVYLQKENIIDESGMPKERFSAEFPKEGPSILRIQQVVRGDSAAYFCASSPGGNQPQHFGDGTRLSIL.

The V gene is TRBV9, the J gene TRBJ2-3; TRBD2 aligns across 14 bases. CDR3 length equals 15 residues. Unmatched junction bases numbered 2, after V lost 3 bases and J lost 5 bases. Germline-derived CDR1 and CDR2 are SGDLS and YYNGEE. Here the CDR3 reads CASSEGLAGVDTQYF. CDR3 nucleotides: TGTGCCAGCAGCGAGGGACTAGCGGGGGTAGATACGCAGTATTTT.

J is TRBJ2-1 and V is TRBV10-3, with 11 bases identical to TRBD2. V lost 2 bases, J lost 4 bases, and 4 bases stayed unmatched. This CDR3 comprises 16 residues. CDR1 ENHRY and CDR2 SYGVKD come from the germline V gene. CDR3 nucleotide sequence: TGTGCCATCAGTGAGCCGGGACTAGCGGCTTACAATGAGCAGTTCTTC. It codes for CAISEPGLAAYNEQFF.

CDR3 coding DNA: TGTGCCAGCAGCTTTTCGCTCGGGGGGGCTGAGGAGACCCAGTACTTC. This sequence encodes CASSFSLGGAEETQYF. The J gene is TRBJ2-5, the V gene TRBV7-7; 8 bases map to TRBD2. This CDR3 is 16 amino acids long. The ends lost 3 bases at V and 5 bases at J; junction bases unmatched: 11. Germline V gene sequence: CDR1 SSHAT, CDR2 FNYEAQ (reference sequence).

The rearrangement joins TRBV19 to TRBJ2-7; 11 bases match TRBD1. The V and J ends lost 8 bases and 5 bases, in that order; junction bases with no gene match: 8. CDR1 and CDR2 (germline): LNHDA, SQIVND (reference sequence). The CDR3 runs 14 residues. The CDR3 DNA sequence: TGTGCCAGTGGGGGGACAGGGGGTACGGACGAGCAGTACTTC. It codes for CASGGTGGTDEQYF. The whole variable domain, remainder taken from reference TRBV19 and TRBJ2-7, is DGGITQSPKYLFRKEGQNVTLSCEQNLNHDAMYWYRQDPGQGLRLIYYSQIVNDFQKGDIAEGYSVSREKKESFPLTVTSAQKNPTAFYLCASGGTGGTDEQYFGPGTRLTVT.

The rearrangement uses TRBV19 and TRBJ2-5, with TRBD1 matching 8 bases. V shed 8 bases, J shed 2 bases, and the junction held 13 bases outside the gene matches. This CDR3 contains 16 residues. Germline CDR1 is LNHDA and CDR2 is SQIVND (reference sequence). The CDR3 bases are TGTGCCAGTGGAGACAGGGGTGCTTTGGCACAAGAGACCCAGTACTTC. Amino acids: CASGDRGALAQETQYF.

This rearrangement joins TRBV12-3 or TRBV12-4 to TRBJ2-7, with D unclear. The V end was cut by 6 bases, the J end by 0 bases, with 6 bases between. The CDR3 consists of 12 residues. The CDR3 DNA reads TGTGCCAGCAGCAATAGCTCCTACGAGCAGTACTTC. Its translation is CASSNSSYEQYF.

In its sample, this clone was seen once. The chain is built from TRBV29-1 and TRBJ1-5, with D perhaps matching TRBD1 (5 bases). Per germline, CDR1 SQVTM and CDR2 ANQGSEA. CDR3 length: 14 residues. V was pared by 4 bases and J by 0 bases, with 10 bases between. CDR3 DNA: TGCAGCGTTGGGGGGGGGAATAGCAATCAGCCCCAGCATTTT. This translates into CSVGGGNSNQPQHF. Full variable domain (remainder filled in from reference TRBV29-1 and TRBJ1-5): SAVISQKPSRDICQRGTSLTIQCQVDSQVTMMFWYRQQPGQSLTLIATANQGSEATYESGFVIDKFPISRPNLTFSTLTVSNMSPEDSSIYLCSVGGGNSNQPQHFGDGTRLSIL.

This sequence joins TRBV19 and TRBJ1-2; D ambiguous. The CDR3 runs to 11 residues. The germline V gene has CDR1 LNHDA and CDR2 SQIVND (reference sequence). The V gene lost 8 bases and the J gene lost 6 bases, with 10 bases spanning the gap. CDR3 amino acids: CASRTVDGYTF. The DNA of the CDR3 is TGTGCCAGTCGGACGGTTGATGGCTACACCTTC.